One sample yielded the 13 T cell receptor beta chains listed below, sequenced in a study of blood T cell repertoires in COVID-19. Assay used: immunoSEQ multiplex PCR; TCRdb lists only in-frame clones, some missing. The sample lists some 75,000 clones, 80% to 95% seen once, with 6.5% to 8.5% in the top ten. Material: peripheral blood. The receptors shown here come from a human donor in a cohort sampled during active COVID-19.

The chain joins TRBV11-1 to TRBJ2-4, with 9 bases matching TRBD2. V dropped 4 bases and J dropped 10; count of bases not matched to a gene: 14. CDR3 length: 16 amino acids. Germline V gene data show CDR1 as SGHAT and CDR2 as FQDESV (reference sequence). The CDR3 reads CASSSSIQRGVGIQYF. The CDR3 DNA is TGTGCCAGCAGCTCATCCATCCAGCGGGGGGTAGGGATTCAGTACTTC.

The V and J genes are TRBV19 and TRBJ1-1; 8 bases line up with TRBD1. Germline V gene data show CDR1 as LNHDA and CDR2 as SQIVND (reference sequence). This CDR3 comprises 15 residues. V lost 4 bases to trimming and J lost 0 bases; unmatched junction nucleotides: 4. The CDR3 protein is CASSRQTGVNTEAFF. The CDR3 DNA reads TGTGCCAGTAGTAGACAGACAGGGGTGAACACTGAAGCTTTCTTT.

The rearrangement links TRBV5-1 to TRBJ1-4; D is undetermined. Germline V gene data show CDR1 as SGHRS and CDR2 as YFSETQ. This CDR3 is built from 14 residues. Deletions cut 0 bases from V and 4 bases from J, with 7 bases between. CDR3 nucleotide sequence: TGCGCCAGCAGCTTGGACGGACTTAATGAAAAACTGTTTTTT. It translates to CASSLDGLNEKLFF.

The chain joins TRBV7-8 to TRBJ2-1; 9 bases are a match to TRBD2. Trimming removed 3 bases from V and 9 bases from J; junction bases left unmatched: 12. CDR1 and CDR2 (germline): SGHVS, FQNEAQ. The CDR3 is 16 amino acids. As DNA, the CDR3 is TGTGCCAGCAGCTTGGGGGTTAGCGGGGGTGGTGGTGAGCAGTTCTTC. Encoded protein: CASSLGVSGGGGEQFF.

This clone was detected only once. The J gene is TRBJ1-6, the V gene TRBV30, with D perhaps matching TRBD1 (5 bases). The length of the CDR3 is 14 residues. Trimming left V 3 bases short and J 0 bases short, with 6 bases between. Germline lookup yields CDR1 GTSNPN and CDR2 SVGIG (reference sequence). DNA for the CDR3: TGTGCCTGGAGCAGGGTCTCCTATAATTCACCCCTCCACTTT. Its protein product is CAWSRVSYNSPLHF.

This chain connects TRBV5-4 to TRBJ1-2; 8 positions agree with TRBD1. V trimming: 2 bases; J trimming: 7 bases; junction bases outside the gene matches: 4. The CDR3 is made up of 13 amino acids. Germline V CDR1 and CDR2: SGHNT, YYREEE (reference sequence). The CDR3 protein is CASSLDRGFGYTF. CDR3 in DNA: TGTGCCAGCAGCTTAGACAGGGGCTTTGGCTACACCTTC. Together with reference TRBV5-4 and TRBJ1-2, the CDR3 gives the full variable domain: ETGVTQSPTHLIKTRGQQVTLRCSSQSGHNTVSWYQQALGQGPQFIFQYYREEENGRGNFPPRFSGLQFPNYSSELNVNALELDDSALYLCASSLDRGFGYTFGSGTRLTVV.

The chain is built from TRBV6-5 and TRBJ1-1, with 7 bases aligning to TRBD1. Germline V gene data show CDR1 as MNHEY and CDR2 as SVGAGI. V lost 6 bases, J lost 2 bases, and 6 bases stayed unmatched. The CDR3 has 14 residues. CDR3 in amino acids: CASRVGQPNTEAFF. In nucleotides, the CDR3 is TGTGCCAGCAGGGTGGGACAGCCTAACACTGAAGCTTTCTTT.

This clone was detected only once. The V gene is TRBV19, the J gene TRBJ1-6; perhaps TRBD1 as D (5 bases). The germline V gene encodes CDR1 LNHDA and CDR2 SQIVND (reference sequence). The V gene lost 4 bases and the J gene lost 8 bases, with 15 bases spanning the gap. The CDR3 runs to 15 residues. CDR3 coding DNA: TGTGCCAGTAGTACCGGACAAAGGCCAGATTCACCCCTCCACTTT. Translation gives CASSTGQRPDSPLHF.

This sequence joins TRBV5-1 and TRBJ1-1; no definite D call. The CDR3 extends over 13 amino acids. The germline CDR1 and CDR2 sequences are SGHRS and YFSETQ. With 0 bases removed from V and 2 bases from J, the gap between germline ends came to 5 bases. The CDR3 nucleotides are TGCGCCAGCAGCTTGGTCCCTAACACTGAAGCTTTCTTT. It codes for CASSLVPNTEAFF. The variable domain in full, with the rest retrieved from reference TRBV5-1 and TRBJ1-1, is KAGVTQTPRYLIKTRGQQVTLSCSPISGHRSVSWYQQTPGQGLQFLFEYFSETQRNKGNFPGRFSGRQFSNSRSEMNVSTLELGDSALYLCASSLVPNTEAFFGQGTRLTVV.

This chain links TRBV3-1 (or the pseudogene TRBV3-2) with TRBJ2-3, with 13 positions matching TRBD2. V trimming: 1 base; J trimming: 6 bases; junction bases outside the gene matches: 4. The CDR3 is 16 amino acids. Germline loops: CDR1 LGHDT, CDR2 YNNKEL (reference sequence). The DNA for the CDR3 is TGTGCCAGCAGCCAAGGGAGGGGACTAGCGGGGGATACGCAGTATTTT. Protein: CASSQGRGLAGDTQYF.

This sequence joins TRBV7-2 and TRBJ1-2; possible D gene TRBD1, 6 bases. Germline V lookup: CDR1 SGHTA, CDR2 FQGNSA. The V and J ends lost 3 bases and 3 bases respectively, with 11 bases between them. This CDR3 is 14 amino acids long. The CDR3 coding sequence is TGTGCCAGCAGCTTGTCCAGGACAGACTATGGCTACACCTTC. Its protein is CASSLSRTDYGYTF.

The chain is built from TRBV2 and TRBJ2-7, with D possibly being TRBD1 (6 bases). The CDR3 spans 16 residues. V lost 5 bases to trimming and J lost 4 bases, with 21 bases between them. Germline CDR1 reads SNHLY; CDR2 reads FYNNEI. CDR3 residues: CASSPTGFGTNYEQYF. The CDR3 DNA sequence: TGTGCCAGCAGTCCAACAGGGTTCGGTACCAATTACGAGCAGTACTTC.

This chain links TRBV6-5 with TRBJ1-1; the D gene is possibly TRBD1 (6 bases). Germline loops: CDR1 MNHEY, CDR2 SVGAGI. The CDR3 has 15 amino acids. The germline V and J ends were trimmed by 0 bases and 1 base, with 9 bases remaining between them. CDR3 region: CASSYSLQGNTEAFF. The CDR3 DNA is TGTGCCAGCAGTTACTCTCTACAGGGGAACACTGAAGCTTTCTTT.